This T cell receptor (beta chain) was captured by sequencing in a study of CXCR3-negative and CXCR3-positive naive CD8 T cells. Study-level information: Overall TRB read output was around 140 million, and each library contained about 1.5 +/- 0.3 million reads. Study-wide findings and caveats: The study inferred TCR strength from TRB CDR3 properties and found comparable surface CD5 between naive subsets. Naive cells that were CXCR3-negative or CXCR3-positive used TRBV-TRBJ genes alike, while memory cells diverged. Naive subsets were similarly diverse, while memory CD8+ repertoires were much less diverse. TRB CDR3s of CXCR3-positive naive cells were more hydrophobic than those of CXCR3-negative naive cells.

The study made its TRB cDNA libraries by 5' RACE, adding UMI labels. TCRdb re-analyzed the 5' RACE reads; it lists each CDR3 protein once, without DNA. The table lists tens of thousands of distinct CDR3 sequences. With regard to this clonotype: Its matching antigen is unknown.

The CDR3 is 14 amino acids. Per the germline V gene, CDR1 is MDHEN and CDR2 is SYDVKM. Sequences were obtained from naive CXCR3+ CD8+ T cells from blood. The subset denotes: CD45RO-CCR7+CD27+CD95- naive CD8+ T cells expressing CXCR3 (TNR3+). The receptor was derived from a human donor in good health. Some clones in this sample may be carry-over from other donors' samples. This chain connects TRBV28 to TRBJ1-5; TCRdb gives TRBD1 as the D gene, but with no DNA this cannot be confirmed. CDR3 amino acids: CASSSATGGPAQHF.